The clone carrying this T cell receptor (beta chain) was seen more than once but under ten times. The CDR3 runs to 13 residues. Germline V gene lookup returns CDR1 SGDLS and CDR2 YYNGEE. Trimming left V 2 bases short and J 3 bases short, with 8 bases between. The sample is drawn from a study of blood T cell repertoires in COVID-19. About the study: Samples taken during acute and convalescent COVID-19 were collected in the United States, Italy and Spain. The cDNA or gDNA used as material had been derived from T cells, B-cell-depleted T cells, or PBMCs.

Methods used by the authors: The authors estimated nucleated cell counts from reference gene primer amplification. Repertoires were generated with immunoSEQ multiplex PCR, while TCRdb's copy carries only in-frame clones and drops some. V, J and clone size were drawn from that table, and D and trimming were deduced from the DNA. The data contain around 60,000 clones, around four fifths of them singletons. The TCR sequence derives from a man aged 70-80 years with acute or convalescent COVID-19. The sequencing sample was made of peripheral blood. The genes are TRBV9 and TRBJ1-1; D is unclear. The CDR3 sequence is CASSVMGDTEAFF. CDR3 in DNA: TGTGCCAGCAGCGTTATGGGCGACACTGAAGCTTTCTTT.